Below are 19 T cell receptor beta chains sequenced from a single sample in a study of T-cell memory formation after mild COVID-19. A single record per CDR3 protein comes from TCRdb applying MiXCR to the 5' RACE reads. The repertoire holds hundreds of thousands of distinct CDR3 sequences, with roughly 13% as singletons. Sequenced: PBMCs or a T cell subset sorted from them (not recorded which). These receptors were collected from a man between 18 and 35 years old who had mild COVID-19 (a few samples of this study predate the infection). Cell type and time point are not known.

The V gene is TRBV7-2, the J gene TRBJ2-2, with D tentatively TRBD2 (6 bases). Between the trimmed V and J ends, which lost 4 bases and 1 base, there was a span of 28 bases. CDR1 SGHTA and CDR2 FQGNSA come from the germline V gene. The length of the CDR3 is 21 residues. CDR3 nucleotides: TGTGCCAGCAGCTCGGTCGAGGTTTACCTAGCGCGGGACGGGAACACCGGGGAGCTGTTTTTT. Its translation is CASSSVEVYLARDGNTGELFF. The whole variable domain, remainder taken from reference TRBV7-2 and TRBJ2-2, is GAGVSQSPSNKVTEKGKDVELRCDPISGHTALYWYRQSLGQGLEFLIYFQGNSAPDKSGLPSDRFSAERTGGSVSTLTIQRTQQEDSAVYLCASSSVEVYLARDGNTGELFFGEGSRLTVL.

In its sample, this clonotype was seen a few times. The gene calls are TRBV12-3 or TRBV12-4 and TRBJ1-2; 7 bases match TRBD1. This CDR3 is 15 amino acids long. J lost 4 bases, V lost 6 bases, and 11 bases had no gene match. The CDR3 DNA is TGTGCCAGCAGCCTCCGACAGGGCGGCAGCTATGGCTACACCTTC. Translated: CASSLRQGGSYGYTF.

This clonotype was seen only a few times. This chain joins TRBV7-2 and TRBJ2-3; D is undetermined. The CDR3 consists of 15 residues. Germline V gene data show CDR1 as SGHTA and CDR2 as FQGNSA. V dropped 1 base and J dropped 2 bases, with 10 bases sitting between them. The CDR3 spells CASSLGSEFTDTQYF. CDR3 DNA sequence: TGTGCCAGCAGCTTAGGGTCAGAATTCACAGATACGCAGTATTTT.

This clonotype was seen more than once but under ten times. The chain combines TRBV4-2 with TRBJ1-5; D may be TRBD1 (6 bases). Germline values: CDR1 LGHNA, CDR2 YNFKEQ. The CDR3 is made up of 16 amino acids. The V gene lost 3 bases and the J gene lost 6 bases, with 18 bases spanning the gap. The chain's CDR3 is CASSQDIPRGAQPQHF. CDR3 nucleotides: TGTGCCAGCAGCCAGGATATCCCCAGGGGAGCTCAGCCCCAGCATTTT.

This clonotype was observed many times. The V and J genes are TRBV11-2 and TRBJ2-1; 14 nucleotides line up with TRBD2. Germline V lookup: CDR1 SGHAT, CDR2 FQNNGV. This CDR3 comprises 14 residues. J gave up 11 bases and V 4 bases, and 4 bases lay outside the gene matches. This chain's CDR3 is CASSSGLAGGKQFF. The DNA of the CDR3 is TGTGCCAGCAGCTCCGGACTAGCGGGGGGCAAGCAGTTCTTC.

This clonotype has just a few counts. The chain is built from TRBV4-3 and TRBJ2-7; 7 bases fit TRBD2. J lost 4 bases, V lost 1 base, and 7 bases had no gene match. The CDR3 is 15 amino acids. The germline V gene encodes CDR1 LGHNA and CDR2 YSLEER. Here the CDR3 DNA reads TGCGCCAGCAGCCAAGGGATTAGCGGGTCTTACGAGCAGTACTTC. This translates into CASSQGISGSYEQYF.

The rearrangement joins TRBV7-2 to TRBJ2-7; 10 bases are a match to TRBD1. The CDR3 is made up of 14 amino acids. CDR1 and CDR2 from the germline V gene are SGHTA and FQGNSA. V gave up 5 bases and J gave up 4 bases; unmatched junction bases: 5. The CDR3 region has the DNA TGTGCCAGCAGCCCCGACAGGGGGCTATACGAGCAGTACTTC. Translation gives CASSPDRGLYEQYF.

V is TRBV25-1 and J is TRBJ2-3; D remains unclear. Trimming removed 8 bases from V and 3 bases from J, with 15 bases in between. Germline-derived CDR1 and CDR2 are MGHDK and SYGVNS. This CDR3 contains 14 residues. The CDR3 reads CASGPPGRTDTQYF. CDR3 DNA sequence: TGTGCCAGCGGCCCCCCAGGCCGAACAGATACGCAGTATTTT.

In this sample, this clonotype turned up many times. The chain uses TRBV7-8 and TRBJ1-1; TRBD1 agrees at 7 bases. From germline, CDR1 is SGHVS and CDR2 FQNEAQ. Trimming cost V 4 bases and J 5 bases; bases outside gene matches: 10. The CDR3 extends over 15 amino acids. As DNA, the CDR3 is TGTGCCAGCAGCTGGGGACGACAGGGTTGGACTGAAGCTTTCTTT. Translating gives CASSWGRQGWTEAFF.

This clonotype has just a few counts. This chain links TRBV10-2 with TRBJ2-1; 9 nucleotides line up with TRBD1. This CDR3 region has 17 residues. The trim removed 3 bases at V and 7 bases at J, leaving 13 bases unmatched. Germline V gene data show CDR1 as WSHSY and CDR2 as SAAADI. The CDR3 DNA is TGCGCCAGCAGTGACATTTCCGGGACAGGGATGGAAAATGAGCAGTTCTTC. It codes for CASSDISGTGMENEQFF.

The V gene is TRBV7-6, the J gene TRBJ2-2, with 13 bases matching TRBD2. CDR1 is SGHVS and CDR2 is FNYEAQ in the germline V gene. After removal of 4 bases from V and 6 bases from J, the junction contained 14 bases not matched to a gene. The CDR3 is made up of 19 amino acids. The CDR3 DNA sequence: TGTGCCAGCAGCTCTTACCCTCCGGGACTAGCGGGGTCGTCCGGGGAGCTGTTTTTT. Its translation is CASSSYPPGLAGSSGELFF. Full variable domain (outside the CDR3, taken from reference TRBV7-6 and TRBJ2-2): GAGVSQSPRYKVTKRGQDVALRCDPISGHVSLYWYRQALGQGPEFLTYFNYEAQQDKSGLPNDRFSAERPEGSISTLTIQRTEQRDSAMYRCASSSYPPGLAGSSGELFFGEGSRLTVL.

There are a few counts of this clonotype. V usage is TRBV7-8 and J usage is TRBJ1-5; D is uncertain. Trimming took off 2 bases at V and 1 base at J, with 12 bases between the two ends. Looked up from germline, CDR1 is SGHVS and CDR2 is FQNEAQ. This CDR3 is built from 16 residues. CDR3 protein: CASSLWPHQSNQPQHF. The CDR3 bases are TGTGCCAGCAGCTTATGGCCACACCAGAGCAATCAGCCCCAGCATTTT.

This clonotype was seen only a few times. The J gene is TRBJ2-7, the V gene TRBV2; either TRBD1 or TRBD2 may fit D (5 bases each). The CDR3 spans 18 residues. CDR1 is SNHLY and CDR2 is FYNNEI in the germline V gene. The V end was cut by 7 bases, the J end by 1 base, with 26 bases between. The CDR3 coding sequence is TGTGCCAGCATGCAATTTCCATCTCCGGGACGGATATCCTACGAGCAGTACTTC. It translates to CASMQFPSPGRISYEQYF.

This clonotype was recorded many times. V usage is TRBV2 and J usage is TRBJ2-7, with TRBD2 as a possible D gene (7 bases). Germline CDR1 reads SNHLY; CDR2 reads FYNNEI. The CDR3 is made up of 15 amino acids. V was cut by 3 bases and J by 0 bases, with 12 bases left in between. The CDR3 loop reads CASSDRGGPSYEQYF. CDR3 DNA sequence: TGTGCCAGCAGTGATAGGGGGGGCCCCTCCTACGAGCAGTACTTC.

CDR3 DNA sequence: TGTGCCAGCAGTTGGACAGGGGTAGAGGACTATGGCTACACCTTC. The encoded protein is CASSWTGVEDYGYTF. V gene TRBV28 combines with J gene TRBJ1-2, with 9 bases that match TRBD1. The germline V gene encodes CDR1 MDHEN and CDR2 SYDVKM. V lost 4 bases and J lost 3; bases outside the gene matches: 6. This CDR3 is 15 amino acids long.

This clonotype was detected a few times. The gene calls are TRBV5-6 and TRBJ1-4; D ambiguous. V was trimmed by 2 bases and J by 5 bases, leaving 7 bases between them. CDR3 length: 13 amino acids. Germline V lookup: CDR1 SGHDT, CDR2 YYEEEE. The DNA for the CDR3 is TGTGCCAGCAGCTTTGGCAGCAATGAAAAACTGTTTTTT. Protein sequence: CASSFGSNEKLFF.

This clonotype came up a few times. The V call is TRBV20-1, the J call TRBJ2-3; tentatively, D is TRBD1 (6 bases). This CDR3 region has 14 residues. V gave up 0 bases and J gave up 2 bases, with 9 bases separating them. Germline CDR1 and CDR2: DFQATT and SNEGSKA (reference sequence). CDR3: CSARDQGTTDTQYF. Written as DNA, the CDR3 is TGCAGTGCTAGAGATCAGGGGACCACAGATACGCAGTATTTT.

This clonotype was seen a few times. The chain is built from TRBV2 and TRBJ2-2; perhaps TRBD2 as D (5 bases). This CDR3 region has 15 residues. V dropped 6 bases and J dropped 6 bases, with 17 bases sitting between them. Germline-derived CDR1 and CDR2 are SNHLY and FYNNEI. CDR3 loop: CASRTGNPFSGELFF. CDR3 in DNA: TGTGCCAGCAGGACCGGGAACCCTTTTTCCGGGGAGCTGTTTTTT.

This CDR3 is CASSLLTSAMTYEQYF. The CDR3 DNA sequence: TGTGCCAGCAGCTTACTAACTAGCGCCATGACCTACGAGCAGTACTTC. The chain is built from TRBV7-2 and TRBJ2-7; 7 nucleotides align to TRBD2. CDR3 size: 16 residues. The junction had 9 bases not matched to a gene; V was cut back by 2 bases and J by 2 bases. Germline V gives CDR1 SGHTA, CDR2 FQGNSA.